Below, 26 T cell receptor beta chains from the same sample are listed, as sequenced in a study of CD8+ T cells in alopecia areata. Sequencing used cDNA as its template, made by extracting RNA and reverse transcribing it. The repertoire was sequenced with immunoSEQ multiplex PCR; TCRdb's copy has only in-frame clones and lacks some. This sample has around 97,000 clones, with roughly 50% found just once. What was sequenced was CD4+ T cells sorted from blood. The receptors here all came from a human donor in good health.

This clone was recorded a few times. This sequence joins TRBV6-6 and TRBJ2-5; D not resolved. Germline V gene data show CDR1 as MNHNY and CDR2 as SVGAGI (reference sequence). The V gene lost 0 bases and the J gene lost 2 bases, with 7 bases spanning the gap. The CDR3 extends over 14 amino acids. CDR3 loop: CASSYSSGQETQYF. Written as DNA, the CDR3 is TGTGCCAGCAGTTACTCGTCGGGTCAAGAGACCCAGTACTTC.

The chain uses TRBV2 and TRBJ1-2; a possible D gene is TRBD1 (5 bases). This CDR3 has 13 residues. V gave up 5 bases and J gave up 4 bases, with 11 bases separating them. CDR1 and CDR2 (germline): SNHLY, FYNNEI. CDR3 coding DNA: TGTGCCAGCAGTCCCGGCGGGACCTATGGCTACACCTTC. It encodes CASSPGGTYGYTF. Based on the CDR3 plus reference TRBV2 and TRBJ1-2, the full variable domain is EPEVTQTPSHQVTQMGQEVILRCVPISNHLYFYWYRQILGQKVEFLVSFYNNEISEKSEIFDDQFSVERPDGSNFTLKIRSTKLEDSAMYFCASSPGGTYGYTFGSGTRLTVV.

Only a few counts were recorded for this clone. The same CDR3 also results from other DNA sequences found in this sample. This rearrangement joins TRBV29-1 to TRBJ2-5; TRBD1 agrees at 9 bases. CDR1 SQVTM and CDR2 ANQGSEA come from the germline V gene. The CDR3 consists of 12 residues. The ends lost 6 bases at V and 2 bases at J; junction bases unmatched: 1. CDR3 DNA sequence: TGCAGCGTAGGACAGGGGCAAGAGACCCAGTACTTC. Its protein product is CSVGQGQETQYF. The full variable domain, rest sourced from reference TRBV29-1 and TRBJ2-5, is SAVISQKPSRDICQRGTSLTIQCQVDSQVTMMFWYRQQPGQSLTLIATANQGSEATYESGFVIDKFPISRPNLTFSTLTVSNMSPEDSSIYLCSVGQGQETQYFGPGTRLLVL.

The rearrangement joins TRBV29-1 to TRBJ1-2, with D possibly being TRBD1 (5 bases). Trimming cost V 3 bases and J 4 bases, with 12 bases left between them. This CDR3 spans 13 amino acids. Germline V gives CDR1 SQVTM, CDR2 ANQGSEA. For the CDR3, the DNA is TGCAGCGTTGATGGGGGGGAGGTCTATGGCTACACCTTC. As protein: CSVDGGEVYGYTF.

The CDR3 nucleotides read TGTGCCTGGACGGCGGAATTCAATCAGCCCCAGCATTTT. It encodes CAWTAEFNQPQHF. The V call is TRBV30, the J call TRBJ1-5; D gene unclear. Germline CDR1 reads GTSNPN; CDR2 reads SVGIG (reference sequence). The CDR3 is made up of 13 amino acids. Trimming left V 4 bases short and J 3 bases short, with 10 bases between.

The chain uses TRBV30 and TRBJ2-7, with 7 bases lining up with TRBD1. The germline V gene encodes CDR1 GTSNPN and CDR2 SVGIG (reference sequence). With 1 base clipped from V and 5 bases from J, the junction kept 2 bases outside the gene matches. CDR3 length: 12 amino acids. In DNA, the CDR3 is TGTGCCTGGAGTGAACAGGGGAACGAGCAGTACTTC. Residues: CAWSEQGNEQYF.

The rearrangement links TRBV10-3 to TRBJ2-5; D remains unclear. The length of the CDR3 is 14 residues. The ends were cut back, 0 bases at V and 6 bases at J, with 11 bases in the middle. Germline V gene sequence: CDR1 ENHRY, CDR2 SYGVKD. CDR3 residues: CAISESAEVQTQYF. The CDR3 DNA sequence: TGTGCCATCAGTGAGTCGGCTGAGGTCCAGACCCAGTACTTC.

This clone showed up just a few times. The J gene is TRBJ2-7, the V gene TRBV5-1; D may be TRBD1 or TRBD2 (5 bases each). The CDR3 runs to 14 residues. Germline V gene lookup returns CDR1 SGHRS and CDR2 YFSETQ. V shed 4 bases and J shed 0 bases, with 11 bases lying between them. Here the CDR3 DNA reads TGCGCCAGCAGCGGGGGTTCGGGCTCCTACGAGCAGTACTTC. This sequence encodes CASSGGSGSYEQYF.

V usage is TRBV4-3 and J usage is TRBJ1-5; TRBD1 is a possible D gene (5 bases). Trimming cost V 4 bases and J 1 base, with 17 bases left between them. The CDR3 loop spans 17 amino acids. CDR1 is LGHNA, CDR2 YSLEER, per germline. The DNA for the CDR3 is TGCGCCAGCAGCCCCAAACGGTCAGGGTTGAGCAATCAGCCCCAGCATTTT. Translating it yields CASSPKRSGLSNQPQHF.

This clone was observed a single time. This chain connects TRBV5-1 to TRBJ1-2; D is undetermined. V was pared by 0 bases and J by 1 base, with 13 bases between. The germline gives CDR1 SGHRS, CDR2 YFSETQ. This CDR3 comprises 16 residues. Here the CDR3 DNA reads TGCGCCAGCAGCTTGGATGGCAGAGGACGTAACTATGGCTACACCTTC. Its translation: CASSLDGRGRNYGYTF.

This chain uses TRBV2 with TRBJ2-7; TRBD1 is a possible D gene (6 bases). Germline V lookup: CDR1 SNHLY, CDR2 FYNNEI. V was pared by 4 bases and J by 0 bases, with 13 bases between. The CDR3 runs 15 residues. For the CDR3, the DNA is TGTGCCAGCAGTGCCGCGGCAGGGGTCTCCTACGAGCAGTACTTC. Amino acids: CASSAAAGVSYEQYF.

V gene TRBV5-4 combines with J gene TRBJ2-5, with TRBD1 matching over 10 bases. Germline V gene sequence: CDR1 SGHNT, CDR2 YYREEE (reference sequence). Trimming cost V 0 bases and J 9 bases; bases outside gene matches: 8. The CDR3 spans 15 residues. The CDR3 nucleotides read TGTGCCAGCAGCTTGGAGTTCGGGGGACAGGGGCCCCAGTACTTC. It specifies CASSLEFGGQGPQYF.

This clone has just a few counts. Other DNA sequences in the same sample also yield this CDR3. The chain carries TRBV18 and TRBJ1-4; D gene unclear. Germline loops: CDR1 KGHSH, CDR2 LQKENI. Trimming stripped 3 bases from V and 7 bases from J, with 6 bases between. The CDR3 is made up of 12 amino acids. The CDR3 here is CASSPGREKLFF. CDR3 DNA: TGTGCCAGCTCACCTGGACGTGAAAAACTGTTTTTT.

This clone was counted only a few times. The chain employs TRBV29-1 and TRBJ1-2; D is uncertain. Per the germline V gene, CDR1 is SQVTM and CDR2 is ANQGSEA. V gave up 7 bases and J gave up 0 bases, with 21 bases separating them. The CDR3 is 16 amino acids. CDR3 sequence reads: CSAWRRHPTSNYGYTF. The DNA of the CDR3 is TGCAGCGCCTGGCGTCGACACCCAACATCTAACTATGGCTACACCTTC.

The sample holds a few counts of this clone. This sequence joins TRBV5-1 and TRBJ2-2; D possibly corresponds to TRBD1 (6 bases). CDR3 size: 16 residues. Looked up from germline, CDR1 is SGHRS and CDR2 is YFSETQ. Between the trimmed V and J ends, which lost 4 bases and 0 bases, there was a span of 13 bases. The CDR3 sequence: CASSVQGYTNTGELFF. Here the CDR3 DNA reads TGCGCCAGCAGCGTGCAGGGGTATACGAACACCGGGGAGCTGTTTTTT.

This chain links TRBV29-1 with TRBJ2-5; TRBD1 matches at 9 bases. Per germline, CDR1 SQVTM and CDR2 ANQGSEA. Losses at the gene ends were 5 bases for V and 4 bases for J; bases not matched to a gene: 5. This CDR3 contains 13 residues. The DNA of the CDR3 is TGCAGCGTTAACAGGGGGCGCGGAGAGACCCAGTACTTC. Translated: CSVNRGRGETQYF.

The chain has TRBV9 and TRBJ2-3; 7 nucleotides agree with TRBD1. The CDR3 is 15 amino acids. Germline V gene sequence: CDR1 SGDLS, CDR2 YYNGEE. V lost 3 bases and J lost 1; bases outside the gene matches: 5. The CDR3 bases are TGTGCCAGCAGCGCCACAGGGGACCGCACAGATACGCAGTATTTT. Amino acids: CASSATGDRTDTQYF.

This sequence joins TRBV5-4 and TRBJ1-1; tentatively, D is TRBD1 (5 bases). Deletions cut 3 bases from V and 2 bases from J, with 11 bases between. Per germline, CDR1 SGHNT and CDR2 YYREEE (reference sequence). CDR3 length: 14 amino acids. CDR3 loop: CASSSGMENTEAFF. In DNA, the CDR3 is TGTGCCAGCAGCTCAGGGATGGAAAACACTGAAGCTTTCTTT. Together with reference TRBV5-4 and TRBJ1-1, the CDR3 gives the full variable domain: ETGVTQSPTHLIKTRGQQVTLRCSSQSGHNTVSWYQQALGQGPQFIFQYYREEENGRGNFPPRFSGLQFPNYSSELNVNALELDDSALYLCASSSGMENTEAFFGQGTRLTVV.

This clone has just a few counts. This chain joins TRBV6-1 and TRBJ1-5; D may be TRBD1 (5 bases). CDR1 MNHNS and CDR2 SASEGT come from the germline V gene. V was pared by 11 bases and J by 0 bases, with 17 bases between. The CDR3 length is 15 residues. The CDR3: CAGAPQPDSNQPQHF. DNA for the CDR3: TGTGCCGGGGCACCGCAGCCTGATAGCAATCAGCCCCAGCATTTT.

This clone was picked up a small number of times. The V and J genes are TRBV15 and TRBJ1-2; 7 positions match TRBD1. V trimming: 3 bases; J trimming: 2 bases; junction bases outside the gene matches: 3. The CDR3 is made up of 14 amino acids. Germline CDR1 reads LNHNV; CDR2 reads YYDKDF (reference sequence). The CDR3 sequence is CATSRGQPNYGYTF. The CDR3 nucleotides read TGTGCCACCAGCAGGGGACAGCCAAACTATGGCTACACCTTC.

CDR3 bases: TGTGCCAGCAGCGATCAGTATGAGCAGTTCTTC. Its translation: CASSDQYEQFF. This chain links TRBV11-1 with TRBJ2-1; D not certain. This CDR3 region has 11 residues. Germline CDR1 and CDR2: SGHAT and FQDESV (reference sequence). V was pared by 5 bases and J by 8 bases, with 7 bases between. The full variable domain, completed using reference TRBV11-1 and TRBJ2-1, is EAEVAQSPRYKITEKSQAVAFWCDPISGHATLYWYRQILGQGPELLVQFQDESVVDDSQLPKDRFSAERLKGVDSTLKIQPAELGDSAMYLCASSDQYEQFFGPGTRLTVL.

The genes are TRBV2 and TRBJ2-7; 9 bases agree with TRBD1. The CDR3 length is 16 residues. Germline CDR1 SNHLY, CDR2 FYNNEI. V shed 7 bases and J 5 bases; nucleotides not matched to a gene: 15. CDR3 protein: CASTRTPRTGANEQYF. CDR3 sequence (DNA): TGTGCCAGCACGAGGACTCCCAGGACAGGGGCTAACGAGCAGTACTTC.

The chain carries TRBV30 and TRBJ2-1; 8 bases agree with TRBD2. V shed 7 bases, J shed 0 bases, and the junction held 5 bases outside the gene matches. The CDR3 length is 14 residues. CDR1 is GTSNPN and CDR2 is SVGIG in the germline V gene (reference sequence). The CDR3: CASTGLDSYNEQFF. CDR3 DNA: TGTGCCTCGACGGGACTAGACTCCTACAATGAGCAGTTCTTC.

This sequence joins TRBV9 and TRBJ2-1, with D perhaps being TRBD1 or TRBD2 (5 bases each). Germline CDR1 SGDLS, CDR2 YYNGEE. Trimming took 3 bases from V and 8 from J, leaving 12 bases between them. The CDR3 contains 13 residues. As DNA, the CDR3 is TGTGCCAGCAGCGCACCCGGGGCCCATGAGCAGTTCTTC. It encodes CASSAPGAHEQFF.

A single count supports this clone. The V and J genes are TRBV2 and TRBJ2-7; D not certain. This CDR3 has 12 residues. The V and J ends lost 5 bases and 2 bases respectively, with 7 bases between them. Germline V gives CDR1 SNHLY, CDR2 FYNNEI. The CDR3 region has the DNA TGTGCCAGCAGTTCGGAGCCCTACGAGCAGTACTTC. Protein product: CASSSEPYEQYF.

The DNA of the CDR3 is TGTGCCAGCCGGAGACAGGGCCTAAACACCGGGGAGCTGTTTTTT. Its translation is CASRRQGLNTGELFF. J is TRBJ2-2 and V is TRBV5-6; TRBD1 aligns across 7 bases. Trimming at V came to 7 bases and at J to 2 bases, leaving 8 bases not matched to a gene. Germline V CDR1 and CDR2: SGHDT, YYEEEE. The CDR3 is made up of 15 amino acids.